This T cell receptor (beta chain) was profiled in a study of tumor-infiltrating lymphocytes in localized non-small cell lung cancer. To note about this clone: Its antigen is undetermined.

Notes on the study in general: Tumor T-cell fraction was not associated with recurrence-free survival.

Sequencing used immunoSEQ multiplex PCR; TCRdb keeps in-frame clones, though not all of them. Here the sample spans 25,000 to 35,000 clones, roughly 85% being singletons. After removal of 7 bases from V and 5 bases from J, the junction contained 4 bases not matched to a gene. The CDR3 is 12 amino acids. CDR1 is MNHEY and CDR2 is SVGAGI in the germline V gene. The chain employs TRBV6-5 and TRBJ1-1; 7 bases map to TRBD1. The sequenced sample consisted of lung tumor tissue. This receptor was identified in a human donor with non-small cell lung cancer. CDR3 coding DNA: TGTGCCAGCAAGAGGGGGCGTACTGAAGCTTTCTTT. Translated, it gives CASKRGRTEAFF.